This passage covers 17 T cell receptor beta chains from one sample sequenced in a study of Graves' ophthalmopathy and Graves' hyperthyroidism. As the template, RNA transcripts were used to amplify TCR beta CDR3 regions. Following a first-round RT-PCR that used HTBI primers, a second-round multiplex PCR was carried out. MiXCR was run by TCRdb on the multiplex PCR reads, yielding one entry per CDR3 protein. The sample holds 200,000 to 250,000 distinct CDR3 sequences, around 45% seen once. Sample: peripheral blood. The receptor source for this set is an adult man with Graves' ophthalmopathy.

CDR3 protein: CASSRGTSARRGGYTF. The CDR3, as DNA: TGTGCCAGCAGTCGGGGCACCTCGGCAAGGCGGGGGGGCTACACCTTC. The rearrangement joins TRBV12-3 or TRBV12-4 to TRBJ1-2; D perhaps matches TRBD1 (5 bases). With 5 bases removed from V and 8 bases from J, the gap between germline ends came to 24 bases. This CDR3 region has 16 residues.

This clonotype came up many times. The chain recombines TRBV7-2 with TRBJ2-7; possibly TRBD1 for D (5 bases). The CDR3 contains 13 residues. Trimming cost V 1 base and J 5 bases, with 9 bases left between them. Germline CDR1 is SGHTA and CDR2 is FQGNSA. Written as DNA, the CDR3 is TGTGCCAGCAGCTTAGGTCAGGGCGACGAGCAGTACTTC. This gives the protein CASSLGQGDEQYF. Filled out from reference TRBV7-2 and TRBJ2-7, the complete variable domain reads GAGVSQSPSNKVTEKGKDVELRCDPISGHTALYWYRQSLGQGLEFLIYFQGNSAPDKSGLPSDRFSAERTGGSVSTLTIQRTQQEDSAVYLCASSLGQGDEQYFGPGTRLTVT.

V usage is TRBV7-2 and J usage is TRBJ1-1, with D hard to call. The germline V and J ends were trimmed by 5 bases and 5 bases, with 12 bases remaining between them. The CDR3 runs to 13 residues. CDR1 SGHTA and CDR2 FQGNSA come from the germline V gene. CDR3 in DNA: TGTGCCAGCAGCCAAGAAAGGCGGACTGAAGCTTTCTTT. Protein sequence: CASSQERRTEAFF.

The chain has TRBV2 and TRBJ2-5; D not certain. This CDR3 has 12 amino acids. Looked up from germline, CDR1 is SNHLY and CDR2 is FYNNEI. Trimming left V 6 bases short and J 4 bases short, with 9 bases between. This chain's CDR3 is CASSSSRETQYF. As DNA, the CDR3 is TGTGCCAGCAGCTCCTCTAGAGAGACCCAGTACTTC.

The CDR3 DNA sequence: TGCGCCAGCAGCTTCGGCAGGGTAAACGAGCAGTACTTC. Its translation is CASSFGRVNEQYF. V gene TRBV5-1 combines with J gene TRBJ2-7; D might be TRBD1 (5 bases). V lost 2 bases and J 5 bases, leaving 11 bases between the germline ends. This CDR3 is built from 13 residues. Germline V CDR1 and CDR2: SGHRS, YFSETQ.

This clonotype was seen only a few times. V and J are TRBV5-1 and TRBJ1-3; D call uncertain. The CDR3 is 15 residues long. CDR1 is SGHRS and CDR2 is YFSETQ in the germline V gene. V dropped 1 base and J dropped 0 bases, with 8 bases sitting between them. The CDR3 DNA reads TGCGCCAGCAGCTTGTTGGGGAGCTCTGGAAACACCATATATTTT. The encoded protein is CASSLLGSSGNTIYF.

A note on this clonotype: The germline gene is not matched at one end of the junction; a read error may be the cause. This chain links TRBV20-1 with TRBJ1-4; D is unclear. The CDR3 contains 13 residues. CDR1 and CDR2 from the germline V gene are DFQATT and SNEGSKA (reference sequence). The CDR3 DNA is TGCAGTGCTAGAGTGGACCGCAATGAAAAACTGGTTTTT. Translating gives CSARVDRNEKLVF.

In DNA form, the CDR3 reads TGTGCCAGCAGACGGCGACAGACGACCTCTGGGGCCAACGTCCTGACTTTC. Encoded protein: CASRRRQTTSGANVLTF. This chain uses TRBV25-1 with TRBJ2-6, with D tentatively TRBD1 (5 bases). CDR3 size: 17 residues. Germline V gene sequence: CDR1 MGHDK, CDR2 SYGVNS. The V end lost 6 bases, the J end lost 0 bases, and 15 bases lay between the germline ends.

The V call is TRBV6-5, the J call TRBJ2-6, with 7 bases matching TRBD1. The germline V gene encodes CDR1 MNHEY and CDR2 SVGAGI. Germline trimming cut 5 bases from V and 2 bases from J; bases unmatched to any gene: 6. The CDR3 length is 16 residues. CDR3 amino acids: CASSRGDRAGANVLTF. CDR3 DNA: TGTGCCAGCAGTCGAGGTGACAGGGCTGGGGCCAACGTCCTGACTTTC.

V is TRBV7-9 and J is TRBJ1-4, with D possibly TRBD1 on 6 matching bases. CDR1 is SEHNR and CDR2 is FQNEAQ in the germline V gene (reference sequence). The CDR3 is 14 residues long. V lost 5 bases, J lost 3 bases, and 10 bases lay in between. The CDR3 spells CASSREGANEKLFF. The CDR3 DNA sequence: TGTGCCAGCAGCCGGGAGGGGGCTAATGAAAAACTGTTTTTT.

The chain employs TRBV20-1 and TRBJ1-1; D is perhaps TRBD1 (6 bases). The germline V and J ends were trimmed by 8 bases and 6 bases, with 28 bases remaining between them. Germline CDR1 and CDR2: DFQATT and SNEGSKA (reference sequence). The CDR3 spans 16 residues. CDR3 residues: CSSEGGHRPHGAEAFF. CDR3 nucleotides: TGCAGTTCCGAAGGGGGACACAGGCCCCACGGTGCTGAAGCTTTCTTT.

The V gene is TRBV5-1, the J gene TRBJ2-2; TRBD1 aligns across 7 bases. CDR3 length equals 14 residues. Trimming removed 5 bases from V and 3 bases from J; junction bases left unmatched: 4. Germline CDR1 is SGHRS and CDR2 is YFSETQ. Written as DNA, the CDR3 is TGCGCCAGCAGAGAGGGACAGTACACCGGGGAGCTGTTTTTT. The encoded protein is CASREGQYTGELFF.

In this sample, this clonotype turned up a few times. The V and J genes are TRBV7-2 and TRBJ2-5; TRBD1 agrees at 8 bases. The germline V gene encodes CDR1 SGHTA and CDR2 FQGNSA. The CDR3 spans 16 residues. The V and J ends lost 5 bases and 3 bases, in that order; junction bases with no gene match: 11. The CDR3 DNA reads as TGTGCCAGCAGCCCGCGACAGGGGTTTCAGGAAGAGACCCAGTACTTC. It translates to CASSPRQGFQEETQYF.

The V call is TRBV29-1, the J call TRBJ1-4; tentative D call: TRBD1 (5 bases). The germline CDR1 and CDR2 sequences are SQVTM and ANQGSEA. The CDR3 extends over 15 amino acids. V lost 4 bases, J lost 3 bases, and 15 bases lay in between. Here the CDR3 reads CSVVRGGSANEKLFF. The CDR3 DNA reads as TGCAGCGTTGTACGGGGGGGGAGTGCTAATGAAAAACTGTTTTTT.

On this clonotype: One end of the junction fails to match germline, which may point to a read error. V and J are TRBV20-1 and TRBJ1-1, with D hard to call. This CDR3 has 11 amino acids. Looked up from germline, CDR1 is DFQATT and CDR2 is SNEGSKA (reference sequence). CDR3 nucleotide sequence: TGCAGTGCTTACCACTCCACTGAAGCTCTCTTT. This translates into CSAYHSTEALF.

This clonotype has just a few counts. The V call is TRBV2, the J call TRBJ2-7; D gene uncertain. From germline, CDR1 is SNHLY and CDR2 FYNNEI. CDR3 length: 12 amino acids. Trimming cost V 6 bases and J 10 bases, with 16 bases left between them. Here the CDR3 reads CASSPRPKDQYF. The CDR3 DNA follows: TGTGCCAGCAGCCCGCGCCCTAAGGACCAGTACTTC.

This clonotype was picked up a small number of times. This rearrangement joins TRBV29-1 to TRBJ1-2, with 8 bases lining up with TRBD1. The CDR3 loop spans 14 amino acids. With 6 bases clipped from V and 2 bases from J, the junction kept 8 bases outside the gene matches. Germline lookup yields CDR1 SQVTM and CDR2 ANQGSEA. CDR3 protein: CSVPWTGRNYGYTF. The CDR3 DNA is TGCAGCGTCCCCTGGACAGGGAGGAACTATGGCTACACCTTC. The full variable domain, with the rest looked up from reference TRBV29-1 and TRBJ1-2, is SAVISQKPSRDICQRGTSLTIQCQVDSQVTMMFWYRQQPGQSLTLIATANQGSEATYESGFVIDKFPISRPNLTFSTLTVSNMSPEDSSIYLCSVPWTGRNYGYTFGSGTRLTVV.